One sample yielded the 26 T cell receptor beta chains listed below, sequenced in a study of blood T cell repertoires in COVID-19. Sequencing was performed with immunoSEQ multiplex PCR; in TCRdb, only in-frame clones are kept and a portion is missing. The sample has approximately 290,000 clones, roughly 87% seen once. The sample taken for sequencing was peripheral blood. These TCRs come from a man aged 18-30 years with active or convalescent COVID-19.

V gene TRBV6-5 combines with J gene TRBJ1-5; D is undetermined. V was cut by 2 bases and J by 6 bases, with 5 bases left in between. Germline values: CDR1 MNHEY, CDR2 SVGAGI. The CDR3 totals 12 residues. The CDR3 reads CASSYPRQPQHF. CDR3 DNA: TGTGCCAGCAGTTACCCTCGTCAGCCCCAGCATTTT.

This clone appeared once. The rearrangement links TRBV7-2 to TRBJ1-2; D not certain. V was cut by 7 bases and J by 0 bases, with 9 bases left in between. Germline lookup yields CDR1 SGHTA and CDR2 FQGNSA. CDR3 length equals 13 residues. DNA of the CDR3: TGTGCCAGCACCTCTAATTCTAACTATGGCTACACCTTC. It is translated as CASTSNSNYGYTF.

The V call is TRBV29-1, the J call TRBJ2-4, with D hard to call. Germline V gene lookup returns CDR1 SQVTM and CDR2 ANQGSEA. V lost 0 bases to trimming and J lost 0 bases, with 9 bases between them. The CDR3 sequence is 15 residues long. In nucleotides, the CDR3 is TGCAGCGTTGAAGAGAACACAGTAGCCAAAAACATTCAGTACTTC. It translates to CSVEENTVAKNIQYF.

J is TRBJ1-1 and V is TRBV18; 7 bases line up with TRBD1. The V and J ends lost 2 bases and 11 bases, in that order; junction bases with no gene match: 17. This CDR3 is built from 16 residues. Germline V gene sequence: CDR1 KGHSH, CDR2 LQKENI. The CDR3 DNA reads TGTGCCAGCTCACCAGAAGACAGGGAGCCTACTCCGCTGGCTTTCTTT. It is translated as CASSPEDREPTPLAFF.

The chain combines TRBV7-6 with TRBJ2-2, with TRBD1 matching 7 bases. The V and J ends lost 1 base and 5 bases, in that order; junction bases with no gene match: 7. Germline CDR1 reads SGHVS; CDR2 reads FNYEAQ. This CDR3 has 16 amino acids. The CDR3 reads CASSLVTGPFTGELFF. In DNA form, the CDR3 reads TGTGCCAGCAGCTTAGTGACAGGGCCTTTTACCGGGGAGCTGTTTTTT.

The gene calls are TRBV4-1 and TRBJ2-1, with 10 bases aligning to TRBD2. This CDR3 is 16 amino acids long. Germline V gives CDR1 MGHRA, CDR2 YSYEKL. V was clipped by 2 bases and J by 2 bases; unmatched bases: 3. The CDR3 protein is CASSQSGGATYNEQFF. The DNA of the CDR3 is TGCGCCAGCAGCCAAAGCGGGGGGGCTACCTACAATGAGCAGTTCTTC.

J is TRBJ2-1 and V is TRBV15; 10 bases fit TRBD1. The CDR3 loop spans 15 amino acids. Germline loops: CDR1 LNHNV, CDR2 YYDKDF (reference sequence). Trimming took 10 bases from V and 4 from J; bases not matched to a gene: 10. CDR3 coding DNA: TGTGCCATCGAATTAGGGACAGGGGCTTACAATGAGCAGTTCTTC. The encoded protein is CAIELGTGAYNEQFF.

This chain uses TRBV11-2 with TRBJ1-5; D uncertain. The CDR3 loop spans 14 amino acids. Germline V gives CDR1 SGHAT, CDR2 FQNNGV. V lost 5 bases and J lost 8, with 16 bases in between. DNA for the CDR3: TGTGCCAGCAGCCCCCGCGGGGTTGGAAAGCCCCAGCATTTT. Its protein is CASSPRGVGKPQHF.

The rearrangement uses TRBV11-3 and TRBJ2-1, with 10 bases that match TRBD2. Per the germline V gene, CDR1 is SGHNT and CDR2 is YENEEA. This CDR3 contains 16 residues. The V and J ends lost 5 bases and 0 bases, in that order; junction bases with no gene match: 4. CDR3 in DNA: TGTGCCAGCAGCGCAGCGGGGGGGCCCTCCTACAATGAGCAGTTCTTC. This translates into CASSAAGGPSYNEQFF.

The CDR3 DNA follows: TGTGCCAGCAGTCCTCGACAGTGGGGGGAGGGCTACACCTTC. The encoded protein is CASSPRQWGEGYTF. The genes are TRBV27 and TRBJ1-2, with a tentative D call TRBD1 (5 bases). This CDR3 is built from 14 residues. Trimming cost V 5 bases and J 8 bases, with 18 bases left between them. Germline loops: CDR1 MNHEY, CDR2 SMNVEV (reference sequence).

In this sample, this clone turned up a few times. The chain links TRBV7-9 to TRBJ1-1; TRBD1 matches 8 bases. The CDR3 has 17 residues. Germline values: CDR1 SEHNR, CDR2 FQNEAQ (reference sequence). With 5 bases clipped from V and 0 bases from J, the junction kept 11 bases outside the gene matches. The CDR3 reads CASSKRPGTGVNTEAFF. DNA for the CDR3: TGTGCCAGCAGCAAACGTCCCGGGACAGGAGTGAACACTGAAGCTTTCTTT.

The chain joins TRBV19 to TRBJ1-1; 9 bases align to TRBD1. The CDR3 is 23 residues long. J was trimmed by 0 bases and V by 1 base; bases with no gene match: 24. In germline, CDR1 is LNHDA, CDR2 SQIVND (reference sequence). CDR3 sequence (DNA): TGTGCCAGTAGTATAGCCGCCTTCCTCGGCCAAGGACAGGGGAAGTATGTGAACACTGAAGCTTTCTTT. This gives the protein CASSIAAFLGQGQGKYVNTEAFF.

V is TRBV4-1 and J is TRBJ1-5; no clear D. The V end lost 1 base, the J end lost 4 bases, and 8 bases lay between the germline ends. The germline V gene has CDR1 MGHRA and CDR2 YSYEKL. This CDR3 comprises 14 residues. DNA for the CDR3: TGCGCCAGCAGCCAAGCCACTGTAAATCAGCCCCAGCATTTT. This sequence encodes CASSQATVNQPQHF.

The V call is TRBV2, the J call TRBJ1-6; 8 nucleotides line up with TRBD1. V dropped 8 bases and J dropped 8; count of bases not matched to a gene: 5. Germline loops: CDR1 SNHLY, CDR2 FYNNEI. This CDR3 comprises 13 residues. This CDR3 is CASRGQEDSPLHF. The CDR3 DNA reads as TGTGCCAGCCGGGGACAGGAAGATTCACCCCTCCACTTT.

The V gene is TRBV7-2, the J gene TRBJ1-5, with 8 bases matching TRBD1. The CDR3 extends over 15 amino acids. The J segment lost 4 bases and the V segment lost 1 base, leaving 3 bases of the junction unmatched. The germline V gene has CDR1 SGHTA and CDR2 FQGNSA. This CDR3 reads CASSLGTGPNQPQHF. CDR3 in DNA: TGTGCCAGCAGCTTAGGGACAGGGCCAAATCAGCCCCAGCATTTT. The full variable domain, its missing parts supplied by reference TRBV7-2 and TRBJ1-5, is GAGVSQSPSNKVTEKGKDVELRCDPISGHTALYWYRQSLGQGLEFLIYFQGNSAPDKSGLPSDRFSAERTGGSVSTLTIQRTQQEDSAVYLCASSLGTGPNQPQHFGDGTRLSIL.

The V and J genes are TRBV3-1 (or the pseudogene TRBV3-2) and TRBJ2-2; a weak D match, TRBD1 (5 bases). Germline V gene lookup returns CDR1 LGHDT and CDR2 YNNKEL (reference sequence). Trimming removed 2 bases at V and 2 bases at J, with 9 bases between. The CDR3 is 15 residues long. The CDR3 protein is CASSQRQRNTGELFF. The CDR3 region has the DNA TGTGCCAGCAGCCAAAGACAGAGAAACACCGGGGAGCTGTTTTTT.

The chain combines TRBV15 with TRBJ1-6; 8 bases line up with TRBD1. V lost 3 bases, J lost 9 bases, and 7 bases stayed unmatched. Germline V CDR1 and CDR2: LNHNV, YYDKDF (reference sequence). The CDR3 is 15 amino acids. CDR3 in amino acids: CATSSVRGHTSPLHF. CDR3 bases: TGTGCCACCAGCAGTGTCAGGGGGCACACTTCACCCCTCCACTTT.

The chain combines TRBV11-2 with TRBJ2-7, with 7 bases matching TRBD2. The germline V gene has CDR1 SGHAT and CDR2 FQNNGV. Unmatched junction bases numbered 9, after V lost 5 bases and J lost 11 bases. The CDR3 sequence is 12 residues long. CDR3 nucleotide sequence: TGTGCCAGCAGCCCTCCTAGCGGCAGGGAGTACTTC. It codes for CASSPPSGREYF.

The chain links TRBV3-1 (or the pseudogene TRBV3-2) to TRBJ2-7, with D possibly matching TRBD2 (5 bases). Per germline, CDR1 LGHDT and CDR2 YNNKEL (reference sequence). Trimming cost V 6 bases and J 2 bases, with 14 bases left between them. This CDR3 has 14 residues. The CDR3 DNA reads TGTGCCAGCAGTTATGGACTCGGAACCTACGAGCAGTACTTC. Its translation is CASSYGLGTYEQYF.

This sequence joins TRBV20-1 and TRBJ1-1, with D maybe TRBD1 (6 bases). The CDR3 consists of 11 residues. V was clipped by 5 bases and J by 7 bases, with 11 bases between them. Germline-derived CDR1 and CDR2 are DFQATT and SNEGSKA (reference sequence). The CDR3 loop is CSAFRGNEAFF. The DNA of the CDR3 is TGCAGTGCTTTCAGGGGTAATGAAGCTTTCTTT.

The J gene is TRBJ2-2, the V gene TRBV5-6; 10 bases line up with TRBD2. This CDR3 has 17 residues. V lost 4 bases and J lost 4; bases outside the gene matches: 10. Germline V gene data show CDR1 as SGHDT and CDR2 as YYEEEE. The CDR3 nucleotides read TGTGCCAGCAGCCCTACCGGGACTAGCGAGGCCACCGGGGAGCTGTTTTTT. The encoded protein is CASSPTGTSEATGELFF.

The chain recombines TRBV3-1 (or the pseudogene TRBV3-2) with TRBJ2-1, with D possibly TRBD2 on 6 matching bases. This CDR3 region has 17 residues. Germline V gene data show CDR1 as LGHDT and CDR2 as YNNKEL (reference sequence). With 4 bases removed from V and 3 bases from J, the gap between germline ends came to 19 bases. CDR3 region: CASSPRAGSPLYNEQFF. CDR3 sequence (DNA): TGTGCCAGCAGCCCCCGAGCGGGCTCCCCCCTCTACAATGAGCAGTTCTTC.

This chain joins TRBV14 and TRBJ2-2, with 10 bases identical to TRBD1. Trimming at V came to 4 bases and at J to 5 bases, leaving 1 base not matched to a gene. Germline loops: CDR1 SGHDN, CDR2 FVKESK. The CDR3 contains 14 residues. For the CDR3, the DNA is TGTGCCAGCAGCCGACAGGGGGCAACCGGGGAGCTGTTTTTT. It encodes CASSRQGATGELFF.

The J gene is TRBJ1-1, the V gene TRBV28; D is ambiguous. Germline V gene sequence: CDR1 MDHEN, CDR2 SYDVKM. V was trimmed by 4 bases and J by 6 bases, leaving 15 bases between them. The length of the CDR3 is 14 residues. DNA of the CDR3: TGTGCCAGCAGTTCCTCCCCGGGGAGAGCTGAAGCTTTCTTT. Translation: CASSSSPGRAEAFF. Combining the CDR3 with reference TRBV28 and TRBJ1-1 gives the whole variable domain DVKVTQSSRYLVKRTGEKVFLECVQDMDHENMFWYRQDPGLGLRLIYFSYDVKMKEKGDIPEGYSVSREKKERFSLILESASTNQTSMYLCASSSSPGRAEAFFGQGTRLTVV.

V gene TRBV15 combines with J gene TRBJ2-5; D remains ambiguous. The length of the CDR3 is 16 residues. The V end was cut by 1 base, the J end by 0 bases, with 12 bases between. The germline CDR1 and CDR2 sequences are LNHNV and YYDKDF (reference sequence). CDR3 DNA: TGTGCCACCAGCAGAGGACGTGGGCTGTACCAAGAGACCCAGTACTTC. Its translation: CATSRGRGLYQETQYF.

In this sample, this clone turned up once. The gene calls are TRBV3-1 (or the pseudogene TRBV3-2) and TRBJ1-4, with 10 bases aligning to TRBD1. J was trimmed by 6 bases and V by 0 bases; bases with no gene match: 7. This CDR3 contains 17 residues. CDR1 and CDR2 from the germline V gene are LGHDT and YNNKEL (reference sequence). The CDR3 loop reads CASSQDHGTGVYEKLFF. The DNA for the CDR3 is TGTGCCAGCAGCCAAGACCATGGGACAGGGGTTTATGAAAAACTGTTTTTT.